The rows below give T cell receptor beta chains drawn from one sample of a study of tumor-infiltrating lymphocytes in primary liver carcinoma. TCRdb used MiXCR to reprocess the multiplex PCR reads, holding one entry per CDR3 protein. The data hold about 37,000 distinct CDR3 sequences, with approximately 82% observed a single time. Sequenced: tumor-adjacent normal liver tissue. The receptors shown here come from a man aged 35-49 years with primary liver carcinoma and hepatitis B virus infection. CDR3s include the opening cysteine and the closing phenylalanine or tryptophan. D genes are given only for firm matches. Clone size is not always given. Where it is, it says once, few, many or a class for expanded clones.

>TRBJ2-3|-|-|TRBV14
TGTGCCAGCAGCCAAACCACATATACGCTGTATTTT
CASSQTTYTLYF
>TRBJ1-2|-|TRBD1|TRBV28
TGTGCCAGCAGTTTGGAGGGGGCTTATGTCTATACCTTC
CASSLEGAYVYTF
>TRBJ2-3|few|-|TRBV5-5
TGTGTCAGCAGTCCTCCGACGGTGATCCCCCCGCAGTATTTT
CVSSPPTVIPPQYF
>TRBJ2-5|-|-|TRBV11-2
TGTGCCAGCAGCCATAGCGGCGATCAAGAGACCCAGTACTTC
CASSHSGDQETQYF
>TRBJ2-7|many|-|TRBV7-9
TGTGCCAGCAGCTTAGGCGGTAGCGGCACCTACGAGCAGTACTTC
CASSLGGSGTYEQYF
>TRBJ2-1|-|-|TRBV10-3
TGTGCCATCAACCTTGGGGAGCCCATTCAATGGGAGCAGTTCTTC
CAINLGEPIQWEQFF
>TRBJ2-2|many|-|TRBV29-1
TGCAGCGTTGGGACTAACACCGGGGAGCTGTTTTTT
CSVGTNTGELFF
>TRBJ2-1|-|-|TRBV10-2
TGCCCCAGCAGTATCTCGCGGGTCTACAATGAGCTGTTCTTC
CPSSISRVYNELFF
>TRBJ1-3|-|-|TRBV5-5
TGTGACAGCAGTGCCGGGACGGATCTCCTTTCTGGAAACACCATATATTTT
CDSSAGTDLLSGNTIYF
>TRBJ2-6|-|-|TRBV11-2
TGTGTCGCCCATCGGCCGAGCTCTGGGGCCAACGTCCTGACTTTC
CVAHRPSSGANVLTF
>TRBJ2-5|-|-|TRBV4-3
TGCGCCACCAGCCAAGACCGGACAGTCCAGTACTTC
CATSQDRTVQYF
>TRBJ2-7|-|-|TRBV28
TGTGCCAACAGTTTCAGGCGGTGCGAGCAGTACTTC
CANSFRRCEQYF
>TRBJ2-7|many|TRBD1|TRBV9
TGTGCCAGCAGCGTAGGGGACAGGTCGACGTACGAGCAGTACTTC
CASSVGDRSTYEQYF
>TRBJ1-2|-|-|TRBV7-9
TGTGCCAGCAGATGGGATAGGGGGTTCCATGGCTACGCCTTC
CASRWDRGFHGYAF